The T cell receptor beta chain under discussion was sequenced for a study of control samples from healthy donors and cancer patients (TCRdb year 2020). About this clone itself: It has no known antigen specificity. The input lacks base qualities; no much larger clone sits a single base away.

The protocol used for the library was the immunoSEQ multiplex PCR assay. TCRdb mirrors the immuneACCESS table, restricted to in-frame sequences. Some clones are absent from its copies; in checked studies, under half trace to an unresolved V gene, and the reason for the others is unknown. The table for this sample lists under 100,000 clones; approximately 93% of them were counted only once. Approximately 1.5% of the sample is held by the ten biggest clonotypes. The CDR3 numbers 13 residues from cysteine through phenylalanine. Only the CDR3 DNA is retained, 39 bases long and in frame from the first base. Trimming costs V 2 bases and J 8 bases, and their ends lie 10 bases apart.

The clonotype was recovered from a woman under 40 in good health. Input material: blood. The chain is encoded by TRBV12-3 or TRBV12-4 joined to TRBJ1-5, with the D gene call left open. The CDR3 is CASSLRRTEPQHF. The sequence in DNA is TGTGCCAGCAGTTTACGGAGAACTGAGCCCCAGCATTTT.